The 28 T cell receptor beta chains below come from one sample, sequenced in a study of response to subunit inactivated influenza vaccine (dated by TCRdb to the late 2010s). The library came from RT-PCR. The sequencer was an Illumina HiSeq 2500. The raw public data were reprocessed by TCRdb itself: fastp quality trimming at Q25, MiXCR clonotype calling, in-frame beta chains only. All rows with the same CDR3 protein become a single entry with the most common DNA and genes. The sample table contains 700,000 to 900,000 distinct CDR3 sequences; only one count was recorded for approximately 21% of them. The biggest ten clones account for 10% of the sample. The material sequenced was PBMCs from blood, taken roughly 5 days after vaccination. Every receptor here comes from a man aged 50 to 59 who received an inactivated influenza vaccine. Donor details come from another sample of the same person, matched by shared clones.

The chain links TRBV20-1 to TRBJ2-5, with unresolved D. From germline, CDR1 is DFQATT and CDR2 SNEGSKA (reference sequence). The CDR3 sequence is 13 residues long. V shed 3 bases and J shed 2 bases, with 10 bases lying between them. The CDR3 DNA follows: TGCAGTGCTAGGGCCTTGAGGCAAGAGACCCAGTACTTC. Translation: CSARALRQETQYF.

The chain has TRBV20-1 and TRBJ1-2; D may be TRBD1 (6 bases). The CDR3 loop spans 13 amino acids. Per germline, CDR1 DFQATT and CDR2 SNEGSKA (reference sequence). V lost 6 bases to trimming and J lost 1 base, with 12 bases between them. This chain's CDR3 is CSAARGGNYGYTF. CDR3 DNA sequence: TGCAGTGCCGCAAGGGGGGGTAACTATGGCTACACCTTC.

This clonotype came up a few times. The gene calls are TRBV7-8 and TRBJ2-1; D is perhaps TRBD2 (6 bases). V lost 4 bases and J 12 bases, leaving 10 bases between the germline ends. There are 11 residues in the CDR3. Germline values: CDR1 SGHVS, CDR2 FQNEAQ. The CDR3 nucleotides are TGTGCCAGCAGCTCCCCCGGGGGGCAGTTCTTC. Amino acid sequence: CASSSPGGQFF.

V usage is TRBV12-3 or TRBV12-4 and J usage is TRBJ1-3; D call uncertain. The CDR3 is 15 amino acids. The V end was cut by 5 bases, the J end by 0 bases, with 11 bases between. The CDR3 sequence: CASSRAARSGNTIYF. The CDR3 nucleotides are TGTGCCAGCAGTCGCGCGGCGCGCTCTGGAAACACCATATATTTT.

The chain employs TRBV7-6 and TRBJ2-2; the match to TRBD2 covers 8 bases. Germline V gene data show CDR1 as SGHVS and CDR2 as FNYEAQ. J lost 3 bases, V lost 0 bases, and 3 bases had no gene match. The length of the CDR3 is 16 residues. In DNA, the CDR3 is TGTGCCAGCAGCTTAGCGTTAGCGGGATACACCGGGGAGCTGTTTTTT. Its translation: CASSLALAGYTGELFF.

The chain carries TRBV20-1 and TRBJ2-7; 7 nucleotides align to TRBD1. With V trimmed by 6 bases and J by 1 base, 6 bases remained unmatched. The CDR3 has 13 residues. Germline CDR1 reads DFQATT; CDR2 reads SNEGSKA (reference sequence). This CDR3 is CSAIRGYSYEQYF. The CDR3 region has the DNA TGCAGTGCGATCAGGGGGTATTCCTACGAGCAGTACTTC.

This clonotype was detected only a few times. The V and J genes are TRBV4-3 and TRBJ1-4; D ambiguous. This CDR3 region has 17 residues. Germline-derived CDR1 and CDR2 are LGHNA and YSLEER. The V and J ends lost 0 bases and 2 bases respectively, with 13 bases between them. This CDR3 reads CASSQDRADSTNEKLFF. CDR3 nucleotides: TGCGCCAGCAGCCAAGATCGGGCGGACTCCACTAATGAAAAACTGTTTTTT.

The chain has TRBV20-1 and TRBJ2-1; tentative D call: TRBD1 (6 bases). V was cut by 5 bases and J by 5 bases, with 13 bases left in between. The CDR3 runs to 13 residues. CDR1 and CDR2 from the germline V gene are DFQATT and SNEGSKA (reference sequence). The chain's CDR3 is CSADGDINNEQFF. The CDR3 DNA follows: TGCAGTGCTGATGGGGACATCAACAATGAGCAGTTCTTC.

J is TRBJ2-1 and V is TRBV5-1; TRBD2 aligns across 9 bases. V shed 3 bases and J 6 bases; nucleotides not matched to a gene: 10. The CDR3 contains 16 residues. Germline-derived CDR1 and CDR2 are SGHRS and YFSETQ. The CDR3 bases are TGCGCCAGCAGCTGGGGGGCGGGAGGGCCAGGCAATGAGCAGTTCTTC. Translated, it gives CASSWGAGGPGNEQFF.

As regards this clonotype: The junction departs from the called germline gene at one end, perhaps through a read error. The CDR3 sequence: CASSSHGSSYNSPLHF. The CDR3 nucleotides are TGTGCCAGCAGCTCCCACGGGAGCTCCTATAATTCACCCCTCCACTTT. The chain couples TRBV5-3 to TRBJ1-6; the D is unclear. TRBV5-3 is labeled an ORF, and its function is uncertain. CDR3 length: 16 residues.

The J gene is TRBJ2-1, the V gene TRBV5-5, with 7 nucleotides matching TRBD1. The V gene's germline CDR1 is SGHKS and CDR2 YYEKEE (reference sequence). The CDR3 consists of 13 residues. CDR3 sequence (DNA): TGTGAAAAAGGTGGACAGGAAGACAATGAGCAGTTCTTC. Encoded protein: CEKGGQEDNEQFF.

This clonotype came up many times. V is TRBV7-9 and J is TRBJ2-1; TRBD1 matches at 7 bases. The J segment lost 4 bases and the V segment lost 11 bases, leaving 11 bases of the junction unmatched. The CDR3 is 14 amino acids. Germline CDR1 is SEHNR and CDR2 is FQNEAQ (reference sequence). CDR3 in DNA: TGTGCCTTCCCCAAGGGGGCGCGGTACAATGAGCAGTTCTTC. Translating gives CAFPKGARYNEQFF.

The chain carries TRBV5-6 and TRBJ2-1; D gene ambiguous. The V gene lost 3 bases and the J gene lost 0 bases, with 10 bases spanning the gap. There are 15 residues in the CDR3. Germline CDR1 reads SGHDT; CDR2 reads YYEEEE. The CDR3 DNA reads TGTGCCAGCAGCTCCCCTCGAAGCTCCTACAATGAGCAGTTCTTC. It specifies CASSSPRSSYNEQFF. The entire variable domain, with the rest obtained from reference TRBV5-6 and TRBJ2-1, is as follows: DAGVTQSPTHLIKTRGQQVTLRCSPKSGHDTVSWYQQALGQGPQFIFQYYEEEERQRGNFPDRFSGHQFPNYSSELNVNALLLGDSALYLCASSSPRSSYNEQFFGPGTRLTVL.

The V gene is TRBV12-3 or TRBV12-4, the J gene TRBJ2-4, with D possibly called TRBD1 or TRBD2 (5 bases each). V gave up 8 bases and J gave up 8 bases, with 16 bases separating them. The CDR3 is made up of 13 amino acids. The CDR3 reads CASCLGLGDIQYF. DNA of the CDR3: TGTGCCAGCTGTCTCGGACTGGGGGACATTCAGTACTTC.

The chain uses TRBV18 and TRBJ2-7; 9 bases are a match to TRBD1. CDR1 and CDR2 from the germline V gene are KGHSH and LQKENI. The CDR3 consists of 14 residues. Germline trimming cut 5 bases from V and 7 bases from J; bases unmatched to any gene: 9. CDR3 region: CASSSTGGLVEQYF. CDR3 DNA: TGTGCCAGCTCATCGACAGGGGGATTAGTGGAGCAGTACTTC.

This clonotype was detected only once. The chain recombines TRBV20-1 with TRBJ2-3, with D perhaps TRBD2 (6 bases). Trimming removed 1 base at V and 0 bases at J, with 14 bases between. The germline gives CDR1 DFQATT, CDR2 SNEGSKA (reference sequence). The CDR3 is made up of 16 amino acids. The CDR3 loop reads CSARGGSGGSTDTQYF. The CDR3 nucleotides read TGCAGTGCTAGAGGGGGATCAGGAGGGAGCACAGATACGCAGTATTTT.

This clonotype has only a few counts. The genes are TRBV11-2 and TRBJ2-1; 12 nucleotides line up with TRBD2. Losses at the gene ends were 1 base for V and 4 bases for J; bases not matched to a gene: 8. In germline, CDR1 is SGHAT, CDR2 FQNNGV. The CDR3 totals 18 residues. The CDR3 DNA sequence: TGTGCCAGCAGCTTAGGTTCCCTAGCGGGAGGGGGGTACAATGAGCAGTTCTTC. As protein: CASSLGSLAGGGYNEQFF.

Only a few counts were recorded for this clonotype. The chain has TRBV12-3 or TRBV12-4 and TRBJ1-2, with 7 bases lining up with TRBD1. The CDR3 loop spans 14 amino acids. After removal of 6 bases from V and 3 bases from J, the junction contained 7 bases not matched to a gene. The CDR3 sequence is CASRPDRDHYGYTF. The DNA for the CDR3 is TGTGCCAGCAGACCCGACAGGGACCACTATGGCTACACCTTC.

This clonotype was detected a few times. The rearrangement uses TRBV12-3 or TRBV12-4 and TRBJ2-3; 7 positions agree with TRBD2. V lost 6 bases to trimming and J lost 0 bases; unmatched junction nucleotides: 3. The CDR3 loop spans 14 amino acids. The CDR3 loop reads CASRGGRSTDTQYF. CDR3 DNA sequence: TGTGCCAGCAGGGGGGGGAGAAGCACAGATACGCAGTATTTT.

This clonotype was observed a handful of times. The CDR3 sequence: CATSRGGTSSTDTQYF. The CDR3 bases are TGTGCCACCAGCAGAGGAGGGACTAGCAGCACAGATACGCAGTATTTT. The chain employs TRBV15 and TRBJ2-3; TRBD2 matches at 9 bases. There are 16 residues in the CDR3. V trimming: 1 base; J trimming: 0 bases; junction bases outside the gene matches: 2. Germline values: CDR1 LNHNV, CDR2 YYDKDF (reference sequence).

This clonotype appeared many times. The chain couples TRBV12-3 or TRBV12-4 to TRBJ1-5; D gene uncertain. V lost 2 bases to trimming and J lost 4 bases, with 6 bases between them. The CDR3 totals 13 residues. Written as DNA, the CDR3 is TGTGCCAGCAGTTTATTAAGGAATCAGCCCCAGCATTTT. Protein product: CASSLLRNQPQHF.

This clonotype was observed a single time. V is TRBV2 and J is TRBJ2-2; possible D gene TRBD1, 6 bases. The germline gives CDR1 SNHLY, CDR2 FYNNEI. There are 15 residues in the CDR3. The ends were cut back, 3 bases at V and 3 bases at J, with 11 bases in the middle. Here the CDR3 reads CASSDMGADTGELFF. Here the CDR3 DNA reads TGTGCCAGCAGTGATATGGGGGCCGACACCGGGGAGCTGTTTTTT. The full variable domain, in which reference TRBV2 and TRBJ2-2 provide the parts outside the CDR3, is EPEVTQTPSHQVTQMGQEVILRCVPISNHLYFYWYRQILGQKVEFLVSFYNNEISEKSEIFDDQFSVERPDGSNFTLKIRSTKLEDSAMYFCASSDMGADTGELFFGEGSRLTVL.

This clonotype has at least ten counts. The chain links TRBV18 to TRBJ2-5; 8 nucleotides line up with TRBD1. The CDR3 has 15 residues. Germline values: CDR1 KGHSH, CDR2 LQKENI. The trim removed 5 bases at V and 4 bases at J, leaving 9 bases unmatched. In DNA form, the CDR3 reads TGTGCCAGCTCAGTAAACCAGGGGGCCGGAGAGACCCAGTACTTC. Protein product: CASSVNQGAGETQYF.

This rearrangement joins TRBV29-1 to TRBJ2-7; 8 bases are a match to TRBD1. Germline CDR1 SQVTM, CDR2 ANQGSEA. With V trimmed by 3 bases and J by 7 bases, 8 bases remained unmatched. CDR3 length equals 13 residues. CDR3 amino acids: CSVERQGAREQYF. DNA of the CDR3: TGCAGCGTTGAGCGGCAGGGGGCACGGGAGCAGTACTTC.

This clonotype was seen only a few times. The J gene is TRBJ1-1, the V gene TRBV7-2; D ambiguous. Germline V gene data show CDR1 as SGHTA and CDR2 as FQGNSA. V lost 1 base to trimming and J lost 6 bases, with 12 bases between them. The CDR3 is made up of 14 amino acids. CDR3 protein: CASSLVRGNSEAFF. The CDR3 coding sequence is TGTGCCAGCAGCTTAGTGAGAGGGAATTCTGAAGCTTTCTTT.

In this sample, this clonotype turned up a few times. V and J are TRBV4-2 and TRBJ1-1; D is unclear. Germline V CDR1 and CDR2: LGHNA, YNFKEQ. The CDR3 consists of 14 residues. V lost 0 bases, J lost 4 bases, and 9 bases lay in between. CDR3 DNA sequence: TGTGCCAGCAGCCAAGAAGATAGTGGCACTGAAGCTTTCTTT. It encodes CASSQEDSGTEAFF.

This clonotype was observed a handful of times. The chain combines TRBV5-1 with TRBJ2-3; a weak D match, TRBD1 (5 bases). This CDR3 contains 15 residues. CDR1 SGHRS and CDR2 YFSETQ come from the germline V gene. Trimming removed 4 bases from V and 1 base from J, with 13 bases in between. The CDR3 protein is CASSPRQRRTDTQYF. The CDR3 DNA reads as TGCGCCAGCAGCCCGCGACAGAGACGCACAGATACGCAGTATTTT.

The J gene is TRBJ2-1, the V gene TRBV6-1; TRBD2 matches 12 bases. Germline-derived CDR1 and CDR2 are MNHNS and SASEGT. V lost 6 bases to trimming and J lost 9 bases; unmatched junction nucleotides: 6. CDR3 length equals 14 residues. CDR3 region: CASSRLAGVLEQFF. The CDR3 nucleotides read TGTGCCAGCAGCCGACTAGCGGGAGTTCTTGAGCAGTTCTTC.